The next 9 T cell receptor beta chains were all read from a single sample in a study of T cell responses to AZD1222 COVID-19 vaccine. Libraries were prepared by immunoSEQ multiplex PCR; TCRdb keeps only in-frame clonotypes and omits some of them. This sample yields around 140,000 clones, of which 85% to 95% are seen a single time; roughly 1.7% belongs to the top ten. The sample here was peripheral blood, taken on day 0 of AZD1222 vaccination. These receptor sequences come from an adult in good health.

The chain recombines TRBV7-2 with TRBJ2-3, with 9 positions matching TRBD2. CDR3 length: 17 residues. Unmatched junction bases numbered 7, after V lost 1 base and J lost 2 bases. In germline, CDR1 is SGHTA, CDR2 FQGNSA. The CDR3 DNA follows: TGTGCCAGCAGCTTAGATCTTAGCGGGGGCTTCACAGATACGCAGTATTTT. This encodes CASSLDLSGGFTDTQYF.

The rearrangement links TRBV11-2 to TRBJ1-6, with D tentatively TRBD1 (6 bases). The CDR3 loop spans 15 amino acids. CDR1 is SGHAT and CDR2 is FQNNGV in the germline V gene. Trimming took off 5 bases at V and 5 bases at J, with 13 bases between the two ends. The CDR3 DNA sequence: TGTGCCAGCAGCCCAACGGACAGTAATAATTCACCCCTCCACTTT. As protein: CASSPTDSNNSPLHF.

This chain links TRBV28 with TRBJ2-3, with 13 bases aligning to TRBD2. The V segment lost 5 bases and the J segment 0 bases; nucleotides outside the gene matches: 14. This CDR3 is built from 20 residues. In germline, CDR1 is MDHEN, CDR2 SYDVKM. The DNA of the CDR3 is TGTGCCAGCAGTACGGGGGGACTAGCGGGACCCCCGCCTAGCACAGATACGCAGTATTTT. Translating gives CASSTGGLAGPPPSTDTQYF.

A single count supports this clone. The J gene is TRBJ1-2, the V gene TRBV4-3; no clear D. This CDR3 spans 15 amino acids. V lost 0 bases and J lost 4, with 12 bases in between. Per the germline V gene, CDR1 is LGHNA and CDR2 is YSLEER. In DNA, the CDR3 is TGCGCCAGCAGCCAAGATGTTCCGGGATCCTATGGCTACACCTTC. This codes for CASSQDVPGSYGYTF.

This clone was counted a few times. The genes are TRBV6-4 and TRBJ2-3; no definite D call. This CDR3 comprises 13 residues. Germline loops: CDR1 MRHNA, CDR2 SNTAGT. V lost 10 bases, J lost 0 bases, and 11 bases lay in between. CDR3 residues: CATSETSTDTQYF. For the CDR3, the DNA is TGTGCCACCTCCGAGACTAGCACAGATACGCAGTATTTT.

This clone was counted only a few times. The chain joins TRBV9 to TRBJ2-3, with D perhaps being TRBD1 or TRBD2 (6 bases each). This CDR3 comprises 16 residues. The V gene's germline CDR1 is SGDLS and CDR2 YYNGEE. Deletions cut 4 bases from V and 1 base from J, with 16 bases between. The CDR3 DNA sequence: TGTGCCAGCAGCAAACAGGGAGGATTCCGCACAGATACGCAGTATTTT. Translating gives CASSKQGGFRTDTQYF.

The rearrangement uses TRBV10-3 and TRBJ1-2; maybe TRBD1 (6 bases). The ends were cut back, 0 bases at V and 4 bases at J, with 12 bases in the middle. The CDR3 totals 15 residues. Germline assignment: CDR1 ENHRY and CDR2 SYGVKD. DNA of the CDR3: TGTGCCATCAGTGAGTCACGACAGGAGAGCTATGGCTACACCTTC. Its protein product is CAISESRQESYGYTF.

V usage is TRBV30 and J usage is TRBJ2-2; TRBD1 is a possible D gene (6 bases). Trimming stripped 3 bases from V and 3 bases from J, with 14 bases between. The CDR3 consists of 15 residues. Germline values: CDR1 GTSNPN, CDR2 SVGIG (reference sequence). CDR3 in amino acids: CAWRVQGLDTGELFF. CDR3 DNA: TGTGCCTGGAGGGTACAGGGTTTGGACACCGGGGAGCTGTTTTTT.

CDR3 in DNA: TGTGCCAGCAGCTTAGTTGCAGGGAAGCACACTGAAGCTTTCTTT. It is translated as CASSLVAGKHTEAFF. This chain links TRBV7-8 with TRBJ1-1; a possible D gene is TRBD1 (5 bases). The V end was cut by 1 base, the J end by 3 bases, with 12 bases between. CDR3 length equals 15 residues. The V gene's germline CDR1 is SGHVS and CDR2 FQNEAQ. The entire variable domain, with the rest obtained from reference TRBV7-8 and TRBJ1-1, is as follows: GAGVSQSPRYKVAKRGQDVALRCDPISGHVSLFWYQQALGQGPEFLTYFQNEAQLDKSGLPSDRFFAERPEGSVSTLKIQRTQQEDSAVYLCASSLVAGKHTEAFFGQGTRLTVV.